This TCR beta chain was obtained from a study of type 1 and type 2 diabetes patients. Overall study: CD4+ or CD8+ T cells were positively selected from PBMCs with microbeads.

Amplification started from genomic DNA. Multiplex PCR with 30 forward and 13 reverse primers amplified the TCR beta CDR3. One entry per CDR3 protein results from TCRdb running MiXCR on the multiplex PCR reads. The sample has approximately 260,000 distinct CDR3 sequences, 40% to 50% seen once. The germline V gene has CDR1 DFQATT and CDR2 SNEGSKA (reference sequence). The V segment lost 2 bases and the J segment 4 bases; nucleotides outside the gene matches: 1. The CDR3 spans 13 residues. Standard classification criteria confirmed type 1 or type 2 diabetes in all patients. Approximately 10 milliliters of peripheral blood were collected from each participant.

The TCR originated in a man aged 18 to 35 with type 2 diabetes. Sequenced: peripheral blood mononuclear cells (PBMCs). The rearrangement links TRBV20-1 to TRBJ2-1, with 8 positions matching TRBD2. CDR3 DNA: TGCAGTGCTAGACTAGCGGGTTACAATGAGCAGTTCTTC. Its translation is CSARLAGYNEQFF.